This TCR beta chain emerged from a study of cytomegalovirus exposure and HLA in healthy donors. At the level of the study: When 398 donors were genotyped, approximately 81% of them were found to fall in the Caucasian-associated ancestry cluster.

With 60 Vbeta and 13 Jbeta primers, the PCR was carried out. The data were produced by immunoSEQ multiplex PCR, yet TCRdb's version contains in-frame clones alone and is incomplete. The listing records 20,000 to 25,000 clones. Study outcomes and limitations: Association of 16,951 TCR beta sequences with HLA alleles was found at 0.05 false discovery rate in a later analysis. Among immune exposure information, only CMV serostatus was available.

J was trimmed by 0 bases and V by 6 bases; bases with no gene match: 13. CDR3 length equals 17 residues. Germline V gives CDR1 MNHEY, CDR2 SMNVEV (reference sequence). Details on this clone: Its matching antigen is unknown.

The gene calls are TRBV27 and TRBJ2-7, with 8 positions matching TRBD1. Specimen: PBMCs. This receptor was obtained from a man in his sixties in good health and CMV-seropositive. CDR3 residues: CASSPRTGTETSYEQYF. CDR3 coding DNA: TGTGCCAGCAGCCCACGGACAGGGACGGAGACCTCCTACGAGCAGTACTTC.